The 16 T cell receptor beta chains listed next were all sequenced from one sample in a study of response to subunit inactivated influenza vaccine. TCRdb passed the RT-PCR reads through MiXCR, listing each CDR3 protein once. The data hold approximately 500,000 distinct CDR3 sequences, with 13% observed a single time. This sample comprised PBMCs from blood, obtained about 40 days after vaccination. The receptors were gathered from a man aged 50 to 59 who received an inactivated influenza vaccine.

There are a few counts of this clonotype. The V gene is TRBV11-2, the J gene TRBJ2-2; TRBD2 might be the D (5 bases). CDR1 SGHAT and CDR2 FQNNGV come from the germline V gene. The CDR3 is 15 residues long. V was pared by 6 bases and J by 0 bases, with 11 bases between. CDR3 sequence reads: CASREGFANTGELFF. The CDR3 DNA is TGTGCCAGCAGAGAGGGCTTCGCGAACACCGGGGAGCTGTTTTTT.

The rearrangement uses TRBV20-1 and TRBJ2-5; 8 nucleotides line up with TRBD2. Germline CDR1 and CDR2: DFQATT and SNEGSKA (reference sequence). The trim removed 6 bases at V and 4 bases at J, leaving 13 bases unmatched. The CDR3 extends over 15 amino acids. The CDR3 bases are TGCAGTGCCGGTAGAGCCAGCGGGAGACCAGAGACCCAGTACTTC. Translating gives CSAGRASGRPETQYF.

The V gene is TRBV6-2 or TRBV6-3, the J gene TRBJ1-5; 7 bases are a match to TRBD1. This CDR3 is 15 amino acids long. V gave up 4 bases and J gave up 2 bases; unmatched junction bases: 5. The germline gives CDR1 MNHEY, CDR2 SVGEGT. CDR3 DNA: TGTGCCAGCAGTTCCGCAGGACAGGGCAATCAGCCCCAGCATTTT. It specifies CASSSAGQGNQPQHF.

CDR3 region: CASSLAQGSVTGELFF. The CDR3 DNA sequence: TGTGCCAGCAGCTTAGCGCAGGGTTCGGTTACCGGGGAGCTGTTTTTT. The chain employs TRBV7-9 and TRBJ2-2; tentatively, D is TRBD1 (5 bases). Germline V CDR1 and CDR2: SEHNR, FQNEAQ (reference sequence). V lost 0 bases and J lost 5, with 13 bases in between. The CDR3 is 16 amino acids.

This clonotype was found a few times. The CDR3 here is CASSVGLGDTIYF. DNA of the CDR3: TGTGCCAGCAGTGTAGGACTGGGGGACACCATATATTTT. The V and J genes are TRBV27 and TRBJ1-3, with D tentatively TRBD1 (5 bases). CDR1 is MNHEY and CDR2 is SMNVEV in the germline V gene (reference sequence). The CDR3 has 13 residues. With 5 bases removed from V and 8 bases from J, the gap between germline ends came to 13 bases.

In its sample, this clonotype was seen a few times. The chain recombines TRBV20-1 with TRBJ1-5; D might be TRBD1 (5 bases). CDR1 DFQATT and CDR2 SNEGSKA come from the germline V gene (reference sequence). Trimming removed 5 bases from V and 3 bases from J, with 14 bases in between. The CDR3 length is 14 residues. CDR3 DNA: TGCAGTGCTTGGGGCTCCGGCCCCAATCAGCCCCAGCATTTT. It is translated as CSAWGSGPNQPQHF.

This rearrangement joins TRBV5-1 to TRBJ2-1; TRBD2 matches 8 bases. V lost 0 bases and J lost 7; bases outside the gene matches: 3. This CDR3 contains 14 residues. The germline CDR1 and CDR2 sequences are SGHRS and YFSETQ. The CDR3 protein is CASSLARGGNEQFF. The CDR3 nucleotides are TGCGCCAGCAGCTTGGCACGGGGGGGGAATGAGCAGTTCTTC.

The V and J genes are TRBV12-3 or TRBV12-4 and TRBJ2-7; no definite D call. CDR3 length equals 13 residues. Trimming took off 6 bases at V and 6 bases at J, with 15 bases between the two ends. The CDR3 sequence: CASRTANLGEQYF. The CDR3 nucleotides are TGTGCCAGCAGAACGGCCAACCTGGGCGAGCAGTACTTC.

The genes are TRBV6-1 and TRBJ2-5, with D unclear. This CDR3 comprises 14 residues. The V and J ends lost 4 bases and 0 bases respectively, with 9 bases between them. Germline V gene sequence: CDR1 MNHNS, CDR2 SASEGT. The CDR3 DNA follows: TGTGCCAGCAGTGGTTGGAGCCACCAAGAGACCCAGTACTTC. Protein sequence: CASSGWSHQETQYF.

This clonotype showed up many times. The chain joins TRBV29-1 to TRBJ2-1, with D perhaps matching TRBD2 (6 bases). Per the germline V gene, CDR1 is SQVTM and CDR2 is ANQGSEA. The CDR3 consists of 15 residues. Between the trimmed V and J ends, which lost 8 bases and 2 bases, there was a span of 19 bases. CDR3 sequence (DNA): TGCAGCACCCTTTTAGCGGACCTCCCCTACAATGAGCAGTTCTTC. Its protein product is CSTLLADLPYNEQFF.

This clonotype has ten or more counts. The chain links TRBV6-1 to TRBJ2-3; TRBD2 aligns across 10 bases. The CDR3 is 14 amino acids. The J segment lost 6 bases and the V segment lost 6 bases, leaving 6 bases of the junction unmatched. Germline V gene sequence: CDR1 MNHNS, CDR2 SASEGT. The CDR3 here is CASSRELAGDTQYF. The CDR3 DNA reads TGTGCCAGCAGCAGAGAACTAGCGGGGGATACGCAGTATTTT.

The J gene is TRBJ2-2, the V gene TRBV6-2 or TRBV6-3; D not resolved. CDR1 is MNHEY, CDR2 SVGEGT, per germline. The CDR3 is made up of 13 amino acids. V lost 4 bases and J lost 7, with 10 bases in between. The CDR3 is CASSWVRLGELFF. The CDR3 DNA is TGTGCCAGCAGTTGGGTGAGGCTCGGGGAGCTGTTTTTT.

The gene calls are TRBV12-3 or TRBV12-4 and TRBJ2-3, with 8 positions matching TRBD1. Germline trimming cut 5 bases from V and 3 bases from J; bases unmatched to any gene: 13. The CDR3 totals 17 residues. CDR3 in amino acids: CASSRDVSWTGTDTQYF. As DNA, the CDR3 is TGTGCCAGCAGTAGAGACGTTTCGTGGACAGGGACAGATACGCAGTATTTT.

The chain couples TRBV12-3 or TRBV12-4 to TRBJ1-1; no definite D call. Between the trimmed V and J ends, which lost 3 bases and 7 bases, there was a span of 6 bases. The CDR3 totals 11 residues. The CDR3 here is CASSLVNEAFF. The CDR3, as DNA: TGTGCCAGCAGTTTGGTCAATGAAGCTTTCTTT.

This chain's CDR3 is CASTGNEQFF. The CDR3 coding sequence is TGTGCCAGCACCGGCAATGAGCAGTTCTTC. This rearrangement joins TRBV6-1 to TRBJ2-1; no definite D call. CDR1 is MNHNS, CDR2 SASEGT, per germline. This CDR3 has 10 amino acids. V lost 7 bases and J lost 6, with 4 bases in between.

The J gene is TRBJ2-7, the V gene TRBV7-6; 8 nucleotides agree with TRBD1. Losses at the gene ends were 5 bases for V and 1 base for J; bases not matched to a gene: 7. This CDR3 has 15 amino acids. Germline loops: CDR1 SGHVS, CDR2 FNYEAQ. The CDR3 protein is CASSKGTGSSYEQYF. DNA for the CDR3: TGTGCCAGCAGCAAGGGGACAGGATCATCCTACGAGCAGTACTTC.